Listed here are 8 T cell receptor beta chains from one sample, sequenced in a study of OX40 agonist ivuxolimab in advanced cancers. Profiled with immunoSEQ multiplex PCR; TCRdb holds only in-frame clones, not every one. The repertoire includes around 68,000 clones, about 85% of them detected once, and 2.5% to 3% sits in the top ten. The sequences come from CD4+ or CD8+ T cells sorted from blood, collected in a trial of the OX40 agonist ivuxolimab. Receptors originate from an adult with an advanced solid tumor such as melanoma, head and neck, liver or kidney cancer.

This chain uses TRBV19 with TRBJ2-1; maybe TRBD1 (5 bases). V was pared by 6 bases and J by 15 bases, with 18 bases between. CDR3 length equals 12 residues. In germline, CDR1 is LNHDA, CDR2 SQIVND (reference sequence). The CDR3 bases are TGTGCCAGTAGCAGGCTAGGGGCGGTTCTGTTCTTC. Translated: CASSRLGAVLFF.

The V gene is TRBV6-5, the J gene TRBJ2-5; 10 bases align to TRBD1. There are 14 residues in the CDR3. V was pared by 7 bases and J by 5 bases, with 7 bases of the junction left unmatched. Germline values: CDR1 MNHEY, CDR2 SVGAGI. As DNA, the CDR3 is TGTGCCAGCAAACTGACAGGGGGCTTGGAGACCCAGTACTTC. It is translated as CASKLTGGLETQYF.

This CDR3 reads CASSQEGKGIDYGYTF. CDR3 coding DNA: TGTGCCAGCAGCCAAGAAGGGAAGGGGATCGACTATGGCTACACCTTC. The rearrangement joins TRBV14 to TRBJ1-2, with D possibly matching TRBD1 (5 bases). Trimming shortened V by 0 bases and J by 3 bases, and 14 bases separated the two germline ends. The CDR3 extends over 16 amino acids. From germline, CDR1 is SGHDN and CDR2 FVKESK.

A note on this clone: This specimen includes other DNA sequences encoding the same CDR3. V is TRBV5-5 and J is TRBJ2-1, with 8 bases lining up with TRBD2. Germline V lookup: CDR1 SGHKS, CDR2 YYEKEE (reference sequence). This CDR3 has 14 amino acids. With V trimmed by 4 bases and J by 4 bases, 4 bases remained unmatched. The CDR3 bases are TGTGCCAGCAGCCGATTAGCGGGATACAATGAGCAGTTCTTC. This gives the protein CASSRLAGYNEQFF.

The chain employs TRBV5-1 and TRBJ1-1; the D gene is possibly TRBD1 (5 bases). CDR1 and CDR2 (germline): SGHRS, YFSETQ. V lost 0 bases and J lost 4, with 7 bases in between. The CDR3 contains 13 residues. The CDR3 region has the DNA TGCGCCAGCAGCTTGGGGGGCGTCACTGAAGCTTTCTTT. This encodes CASSLGGVTEAFF. Full variable domain (remainder filled in from reference TRBV5-1 and TRBJ1-1): KAGVTQTPRYLIKTRGQQVTLSCSPISGHRSVSWYQQTPGQGLQFLFEYFSETQRNKGNFPGRFSGRQFSNSRSEMNVSTLELGDSALYLCASSLGGVTEAFFGQGTRLTVV.

In this sample, this clone turned up once. The V gene is TRBV7-8, the J gene TRBJ2-2; 7 bases are shared with TRBD2. This CDR3 region has 14 residues. The junction had 8 bases not matched to a gene; V was cut back by 5 bases and J by 8 bases. Per the germline V gene, CDR1 is SGHVS and CDR2 is FQNEAQ. The CDR3 spells CASSDGREAGELFF. The DNA of the CDR3 is TGTGCCAGCAGCGATGGGAGGGAGGCTGGGGAGCTGTTTTTT.

The rearrangement joins TRBV18 to TRBJ1-2, with a possible D match to TRBD1 (5 bases). V was shortened by 3 bases and J by 3 bases, with 14 bases between the two germline ends. The CDR3 has 15 residues. Germline V lookup: CDR1 KGHSH, CDR2 LQKENI. CDR3 residues: CASSPLRGFDYGYTF. For the CDR3, the DNA is TGTGCCAGCTCACCCTTGCGGGGGTTTGACTATGGCTACACCTTC.

The rearrangement joins TRBV28 to TRBJ2-7; D call uncertain. V dropped 3 bases and J dropped 3 bases, with 9 bases sitting between them. CDR3 size: 13 residues. Looked up from germline, CDR1 is MDHEN and CDR2 is SYDVKM. CDR3 in DNA: TGTGCCAGCAGTTTTCGACAAGTCTACGAGCAGTACTTC. Translated: CASSFRQVYEQYF.